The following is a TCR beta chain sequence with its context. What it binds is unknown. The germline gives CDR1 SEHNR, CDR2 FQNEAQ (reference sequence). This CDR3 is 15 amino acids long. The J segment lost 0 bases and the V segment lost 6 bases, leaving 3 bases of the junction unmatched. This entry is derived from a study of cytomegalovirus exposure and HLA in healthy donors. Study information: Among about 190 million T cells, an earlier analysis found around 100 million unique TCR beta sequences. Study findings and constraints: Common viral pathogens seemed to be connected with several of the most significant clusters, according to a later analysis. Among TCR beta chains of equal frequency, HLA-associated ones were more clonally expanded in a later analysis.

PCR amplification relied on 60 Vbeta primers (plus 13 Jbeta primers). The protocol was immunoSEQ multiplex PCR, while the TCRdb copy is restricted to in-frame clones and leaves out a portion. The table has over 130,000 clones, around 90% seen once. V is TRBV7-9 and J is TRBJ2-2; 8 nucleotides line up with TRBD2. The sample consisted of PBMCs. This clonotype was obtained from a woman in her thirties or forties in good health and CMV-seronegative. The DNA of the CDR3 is TGTGCCAGCAGACAGGGACTAGCGAACACCGGGGAGCTGTTTTTT. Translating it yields CASRQGLANTGELFF.